This T cell receptor beta chain was retrieved from a study of T cell responses to AZD1222 COVID-19 vaccine. Here immunoSEQ multiplex PCR was the method, and the copy in TCRdb shows in-frame clones only, minus some. The table shows 110,000 to 150,000 clones, with more than 85% occurring only once. This clone was detected only once. No antigen is known for it. The germline V and J ends were trimmed by 0 bases and 10 bases, with 10 bases remaining between them. In germline, CDR1 is LNHNV, CDR2 YYDKDF (reference sequence). The CDR3 covers 13 residues. Whole-study results and caveats: Repertoires were collected only later (after the peak T cell response had occurred). The study found Spike-specific TCR breadth and depth rose after two AZD1222 doses. Vaccine-associated CD4 TCRs ranged over spike, dominating at 160-218 and 743-854. Reportedly, nearly half the spike-specific TCRs target unmutated variant regions.

The V gene is TRBV15, the J gene TRBJ2-1, with D possibly TRBD2 on 5 matching bases. The sequences come from peripheral blood, collected after recovery from COVID-19. This TCR came from an adult who had recovered from COVID-19. The CDR3 nucleotides read TGTGCCACCAGCAGAGATCGGGGTGACGAGCAGTTCTTC. Translated, it gives CATSRDRGDEQFF.